This record looks at one TCR beta chain sequence and its context. This sample stems from a study of blood T cell repertoires in COVID-19. As for the study in general: The United States, Italy and Spain provided the acute and convalescent COVID-19 samples. Sources were T cells, B-cell-depleted T cells, or PBMCs; the material itself was cDNA or gDNA.

Original analysis: Researchers report that nucleated cell counts were estimated from reference gene primer amplification. The method was immunoSEQ multiplex PCR; TCRdb's version includes in-frame clones alone and lacks a portion of them. V, J and clone size were drawn from that table, and D and trimming were deduced from the DNA. The data contain about 150,000 clones, around 87% of them seen just once; the ten biggest clones take up just over 3%. The CDR3 has 18 residues. Germline lookup yields CDR1 SGHTA and CDR2 FQGNSA. The V and J ends lost 5 bases and 0 bases, in that order; junction bases with no gene match: 7.

Sample: peripheral blood. The receptor was isolated from a woman aged 55-69 years with active COVID-19. The chain recombines TRBV7-2 with TRBJ2-3; 14 positions agree with TRBD2. CDR3 amino acids: CASSLTSGRASSTDTQYF. DNA for the CDR3: TGTGCCAGCAGCCTGACTAGCGGGAGGGCCTCAAGCACAGATACGCAGTATTTT.